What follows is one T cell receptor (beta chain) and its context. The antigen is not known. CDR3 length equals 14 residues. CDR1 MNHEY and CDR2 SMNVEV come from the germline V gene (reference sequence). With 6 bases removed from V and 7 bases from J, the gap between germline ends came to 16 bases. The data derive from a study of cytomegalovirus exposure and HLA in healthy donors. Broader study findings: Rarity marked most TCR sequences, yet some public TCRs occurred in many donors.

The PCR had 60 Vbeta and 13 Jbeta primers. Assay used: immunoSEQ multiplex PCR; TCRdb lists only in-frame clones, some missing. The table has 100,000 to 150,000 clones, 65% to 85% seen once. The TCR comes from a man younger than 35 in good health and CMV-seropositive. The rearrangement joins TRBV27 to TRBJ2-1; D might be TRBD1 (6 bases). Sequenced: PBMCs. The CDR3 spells CASRRTAPLNEQFF. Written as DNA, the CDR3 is TGTGCCAGCAGGAGGACAGCACCCCTTAATGAGCAGTTCTTC.